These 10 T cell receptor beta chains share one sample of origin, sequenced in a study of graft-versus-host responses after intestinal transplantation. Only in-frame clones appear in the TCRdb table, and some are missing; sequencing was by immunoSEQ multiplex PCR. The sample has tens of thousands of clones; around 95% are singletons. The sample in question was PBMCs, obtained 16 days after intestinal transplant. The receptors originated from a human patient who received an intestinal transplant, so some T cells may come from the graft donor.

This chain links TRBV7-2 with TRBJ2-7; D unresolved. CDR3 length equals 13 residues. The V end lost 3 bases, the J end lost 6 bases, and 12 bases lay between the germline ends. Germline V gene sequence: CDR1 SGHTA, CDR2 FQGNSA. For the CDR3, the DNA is TGTGCCAGCAGCTTTTTTTTGTATCGCGAGCAGTACTTC. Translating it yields CASSFFLYREQYF.

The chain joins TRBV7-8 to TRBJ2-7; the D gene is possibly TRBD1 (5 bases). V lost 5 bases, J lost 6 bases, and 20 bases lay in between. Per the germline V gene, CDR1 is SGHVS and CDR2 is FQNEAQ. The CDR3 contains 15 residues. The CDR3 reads CASSLVVGPSGEQYF. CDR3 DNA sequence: TGTGCCAGCAGCCTAGTTGTGGGGCCCTCCGGCGAGCAGTACTTC.

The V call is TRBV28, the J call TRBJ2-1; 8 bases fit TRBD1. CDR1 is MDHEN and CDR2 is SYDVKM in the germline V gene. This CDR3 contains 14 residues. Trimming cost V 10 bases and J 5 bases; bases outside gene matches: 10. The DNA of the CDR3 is TGTGCCACCACAGGGGGGTTTTCAGACAATGAGCAGTTCTTC. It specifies CATTGGFSDNEQFF. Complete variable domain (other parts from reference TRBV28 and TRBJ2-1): DVKVTQSSRYLVKRTGEKVFLECVQDMDHENMFWYRQDPGLGLRLIYFSYDVKMKEKGDIPEGYSVSREKKERFSLILESASTNQTSMYLCATTGGFSDNEQFFGPGTRLTVL.

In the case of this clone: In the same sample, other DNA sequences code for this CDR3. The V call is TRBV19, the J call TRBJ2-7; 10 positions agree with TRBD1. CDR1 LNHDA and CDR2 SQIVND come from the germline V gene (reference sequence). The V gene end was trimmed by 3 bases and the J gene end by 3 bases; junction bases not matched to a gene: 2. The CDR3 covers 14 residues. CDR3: CASSIRTGGYEQYF. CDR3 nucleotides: TGTGCCAGTAGTATTAGGACAGGGGGCTACGAGCAGTACTTC.

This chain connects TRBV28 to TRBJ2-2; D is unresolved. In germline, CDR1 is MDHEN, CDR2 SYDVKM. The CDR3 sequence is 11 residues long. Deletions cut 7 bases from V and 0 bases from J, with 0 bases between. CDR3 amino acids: CASTNTGELFF. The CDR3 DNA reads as TGTGCCAGCACGAACACCGGGGAGCTGTTTTTT.

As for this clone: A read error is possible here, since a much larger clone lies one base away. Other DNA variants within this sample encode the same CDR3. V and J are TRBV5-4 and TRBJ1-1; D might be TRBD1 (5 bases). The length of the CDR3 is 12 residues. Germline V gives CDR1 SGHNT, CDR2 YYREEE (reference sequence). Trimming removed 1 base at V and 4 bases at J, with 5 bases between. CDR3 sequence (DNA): TGTGCCAGCAGCTTGAGGGGCACTGAAGCTTTCTTT. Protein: CASSLRGTEAFF. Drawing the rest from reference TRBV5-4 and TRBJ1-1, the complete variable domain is ETGVTQSPTHLIKTRGQQVTLRCSSQSGHNTVSWYQQALGQGPQFIFQYYREEENGRGNFPPRFSGLQFPNYSSELNVNALELDDSALYLCASSLRGTEAFFGQGTRLTVV.

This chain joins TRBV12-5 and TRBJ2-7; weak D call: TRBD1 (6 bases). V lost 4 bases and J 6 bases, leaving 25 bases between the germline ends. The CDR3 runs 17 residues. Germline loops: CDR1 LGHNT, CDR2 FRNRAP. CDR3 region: CASGSTPRQGLKGEQYF. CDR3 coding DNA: TGTGCTAGTGGTTCCACGCCTAGGCAGGGGTTGAAGGGCGAGCAGTACTTC.

In DNA form, the CDR3 reads TGCGCCAGCAGCTTGAGGAAGGGGACAGGGGCTGACGAGCAGTACTTC. Residues: CASSLRKGTGADEQYF. The chain carries TRBV5-1 and TRBJ2-7, with 10 bases identical to TRBD1. Germline V gene sequence: CDR1 SGHRS, CDR2 YFSETQ. Unmatched junction bases numbered 9, after V lost 1 base and J lost 5 bases. CDR3 length: 16 amino acids. The full variable domain, completed using reference TRBV5-1 and TRBJ2-7, is KAGVTQTPRYLIKTRGQQVTLSCSPISGHRSVSWYQQTPGQGLQFLFEYFSETQRNKGNFPGRFSGRQFSNSRSEMNVSTLELGDSALYLCASSLRKGTGADEQYFGPGTRLTVT.

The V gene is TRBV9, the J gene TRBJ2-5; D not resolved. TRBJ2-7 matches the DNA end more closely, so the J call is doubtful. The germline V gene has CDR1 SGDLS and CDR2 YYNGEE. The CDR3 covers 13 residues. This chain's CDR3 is CASSVRMSDEQYF. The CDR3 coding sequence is TGTGCCAGCAGCGTCCGTATGAGTGACGAGCAGTACTTC.

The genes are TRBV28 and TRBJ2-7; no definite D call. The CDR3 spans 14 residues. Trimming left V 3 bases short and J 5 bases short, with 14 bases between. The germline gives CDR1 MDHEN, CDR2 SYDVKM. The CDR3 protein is CASSFLDENHEQYF. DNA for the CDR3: TGTGCCAGCAGTTTTCTGGACGAAAACCACGAGCAGTACTTC.